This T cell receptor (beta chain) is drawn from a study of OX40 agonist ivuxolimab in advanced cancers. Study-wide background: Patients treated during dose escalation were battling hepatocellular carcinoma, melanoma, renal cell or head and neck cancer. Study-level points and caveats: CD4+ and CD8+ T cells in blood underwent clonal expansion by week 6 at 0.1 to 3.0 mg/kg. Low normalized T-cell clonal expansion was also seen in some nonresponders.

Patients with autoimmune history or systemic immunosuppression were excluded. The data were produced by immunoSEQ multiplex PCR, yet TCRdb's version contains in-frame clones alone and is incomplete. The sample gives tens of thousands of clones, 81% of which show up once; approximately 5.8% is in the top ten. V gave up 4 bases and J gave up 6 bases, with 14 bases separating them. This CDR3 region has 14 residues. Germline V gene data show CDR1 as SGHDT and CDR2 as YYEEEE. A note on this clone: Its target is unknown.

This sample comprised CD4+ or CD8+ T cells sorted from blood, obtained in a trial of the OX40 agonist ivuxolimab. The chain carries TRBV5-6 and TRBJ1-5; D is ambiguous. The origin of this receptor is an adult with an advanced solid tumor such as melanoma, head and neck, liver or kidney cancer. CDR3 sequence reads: CASSTGFEGQPQHF. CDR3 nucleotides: TGTGCCAGCAGCACGGGGTTCGAGGGTCAGCCCCAGCATTTT.